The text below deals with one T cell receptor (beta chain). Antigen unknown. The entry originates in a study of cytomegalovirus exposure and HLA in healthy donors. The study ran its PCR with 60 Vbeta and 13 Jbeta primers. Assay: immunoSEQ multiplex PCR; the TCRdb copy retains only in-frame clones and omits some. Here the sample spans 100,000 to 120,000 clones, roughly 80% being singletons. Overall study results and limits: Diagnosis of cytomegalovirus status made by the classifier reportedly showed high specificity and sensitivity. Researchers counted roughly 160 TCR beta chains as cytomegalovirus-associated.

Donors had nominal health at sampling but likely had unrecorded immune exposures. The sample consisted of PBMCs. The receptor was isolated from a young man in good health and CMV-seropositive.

The CDR3 DNA reads as TGTGCCAGCAGTTTATCTGGGAGCTCCTATAATTCACCCCTCCACTTT. It specifies CASSLSGSSYNSPLHF. This chain links TRBV27 with TRBJ1-6, with D unclear. This CDR3 region has 16 residues. Deletions cut 0 bases from V and 0 bases from J, with 6 bases between. Germline V lookup: CDR1 MNHEY, CDR2 SMNVEV (reference sequence).